This TCR beta chain originates from a study of blood T cell repertoires in COVID-19. Study overall: The origin of the acute and convalescent COVID-19 samples was the United States, Italy and Spain. Sources were T cells, B-cell-depleted T cells, or PBMCs; the material itself was cDNA or gDNA.

Authors' methods: Reference gene primer amplification gave estimated nucleated cell counts. The table came from immunoSEQ multiplex PCR; TCRdb's copy has only in-frame clones and leaves some out. That table gives V, J and clone size, and the DNA gave D and trimming. The sample comprises more than 75,000 clones, roughly 87% of which are singletons, and approximately 2.4% rests with the top ten. This clonotype was sampled from a man aged 45-65 years with acute or convalescent COVID-19. The sequencing input was peripheral blood.

The CDR3 DNA reads TGTGCCAGCAGTAAGGGGTTTGGACCCTACGAGCAGTACTTC. This sequence encodes CASSKGFGPYEQYF. The rearrangement links TRBV7-2 to TRBJ2-7, with TRBD1 as a possible D gene (5 bases). The CDR3 covers 14 residues. CDR1 and CDR2 (germline): SGHTA, FQGNSA. Trimming cost V 6 bases and J 2 bases, with 14 bases left between them. The full variable domain, in which reference TRBV7-2 and TRBJ2-7 provide the parts outside the CDR3, is GAGVSQSPSNKVTEKGKDVELRCDPISGHTALYWYRQSLGQGLEFLIYFQGNSAPDKSGLPSDRFSAERTGGSVSTLTIQRTQQEDSAVYLCASSKGFGPYEQYFGPGTRLTVT.